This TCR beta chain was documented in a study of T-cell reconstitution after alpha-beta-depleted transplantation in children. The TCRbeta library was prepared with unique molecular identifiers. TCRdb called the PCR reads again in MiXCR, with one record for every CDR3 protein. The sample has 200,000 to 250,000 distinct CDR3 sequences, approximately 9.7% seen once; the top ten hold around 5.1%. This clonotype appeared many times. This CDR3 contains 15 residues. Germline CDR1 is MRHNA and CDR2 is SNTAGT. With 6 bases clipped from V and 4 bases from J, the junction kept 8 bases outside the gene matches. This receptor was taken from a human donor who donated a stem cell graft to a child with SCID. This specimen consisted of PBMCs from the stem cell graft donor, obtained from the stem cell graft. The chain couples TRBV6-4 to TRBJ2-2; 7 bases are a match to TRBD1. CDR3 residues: CASRPGTASTGELFF. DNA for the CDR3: TGTGCCAGCAGACCCGGGACAGCATCCACCGGGGAGCTGTTTTTT.